The clone carrying this T cell receptor beta chain was picked up a small number of times. These data belong to a study of beta chain features in type 1 diabetes. A CD45RO/CCR7/CD25/CD127/CD95/CD27 panel sorted naive, central memory, regulatory and stem cell-like memory CD4+ cells. In all sorted populations, purity surpassed 95%. The entirety of the isolated RNA underwent reverse transcription, so expressed TCRB transcripts were sequenced. Sequencing of naive, central memory and regulatory T cell samples gave an average of around 3.8 million reads. Assay: immunoSEQ multiplex PCR; the TCRdb copy retains only in-frame clones and omits some. Seen here are some 360,000 clones, around a fifth observed once, and the top ten hold under 0.05%. The sample consisted of naive CD4+ T cells from blood. The TCR comes from a woman aged 18-29 years in good health.

As DNA, the CDR3 is TGTGCCTGGAGTGTGGCGGGAGCGACCGGGGAGCTGTTTTTT. It yields the protein CAWSVAGATGELFF. The gene calls are TRBV30 and TRBJ2-2; 7 bases are shared with TRBD2. CDR1 and CDR2 (germline): GTSNPN, SVGIG (reference sequence). There are 14 residues in the CDR3. Germline trimming cut 0 bases from V and 5 bases from J; bases unmatched to any gene: 3.